The next 9 T cell receptor beta chains were all read from a single sample in a study of vaccination and CD4 T cells after COVID-19. No antigen has been identified for these receptors. Treatment reported: roughly ten-day PBMC culture with coronavirus spike peptide pools or control peptides (ViraFEST assay). An Oncomine TCR Beta short-read assay was used to sequence the DNA from cultured CD4+ T cells. MiXCR, applied by TCRdb to the PCR reads, yields one record per CDR3 protein. The sample has 13,000 or so distinct CDR3 sequences, about 26% seen once. Sequenced input: CD4+ T cells from blood, cultured in vitro. These receptors were collected from a human donor who had recovered from COVID-19.

This clonotype was seen more than once but under ten times. CDR3 bases: TGTGCCAGCAGTGGGGGGACTAGCGGGAGCTCGGGGGCCCAGTACTTC. The encoded protein is CASSGGTSGSSGAQYF. The chain joins TRBV6-1 to TRBJ2-5; 14 bases agree with TRBD2. The germline CDR1 and CDR2 sequences are MNHNS and SASEGT. V was pared by 4 bases and J by 9 bases, with 10 bases of the junction left unmatched. The CDR3 is 16 residues long.

The rearrangement links TRBV7-2 to TRBJ2-1; TRBD2 matches 8 bases. Looked up from germline, CDR1 is SGHTA and CDR2 is FQGNSA. The CDR3 loop spans 14 amino acids. V gave up 1 base and J gave up 13 bases; unmatched junction bases: 9. The CDR3 sequence: CASSLGRTSPFQFF. The CDR3 DNA is TGTGCCAGCAGCTTAGGACGGACTAGCCCTTTCCAGTTCTTC.

The J gene is TRBJ2-3, the V gene TRBV9; 10 bases line up with TRBD1. V lost 4 bases and J lost 2; bases outside the gene matches: 4. CDR1 is SGDLS and CDR2 is YYNGEE in the germline V gene. The CDR3 is 15 residues long. CDR3 bases: TGTGCCAGCAGCCCGCGACAGGGGGCCACAGATACGCAGTATTTT. Its translation is CASSPRQGATDTQYF.

This rearrangement joins TRBV14 to TRBJ1-6; D uncertain. Trimming pared 1 base from V and 4 bases from J, leaving 8 bases between. Germline V CDR1 and CDR2: SGHDN, FVKESK. This CDR3 is 15 amino acids long. The DNA of the CDR3 is TGTGCCAGCAGCCAAGCCCCAGCTTATAATTCACCCCTCCACTTT. Translating it yields CASSQAPAYNSPLHF.

The V gene is TRBV29-1, the J gene TRBJ2-7, with 8 bases that match TRBD1. In germline, CDR1 is SQVTM, CDR2 ANQGSEA. The trim removed 0 bases at V and 2 bases at J, leaving 9 bases unmatched. This CDR3 has 16 amino acids. The CDR3, as DNA: TGCAGCGTTGAAGATGGGGACAGGTTCCACACCTACGAGCAGTACTTC. This gives the protein CSVEDGDRFHTYEQYF.

This clonotype was seen more than once but under ten times. The rearrangement joins TRBV6-2 or TRBV6-3 to TRBJ2-1; TRBD1 matches at 7 bases. The CDR3 extends over 13 amino acids. Germline assignment: CDR1 MNHEY and CDR2 SVGEGT. V shed 7 bases, J shed 4 bases, and the junction held 4 bases outside the gene matches. The CDR3 DNA sequence: TGTGCCAGCACAAAGGACAGGTACAATGAGCAGTTCTTC. Amino acids: CASTKDRYNEQFF.

In nucleotides, the CDR3 is TGTGCCAGCAGCTTAGGAGGGAACGAAAAACTGTTTTTT. Amino acids: CASSLGGNEKLFF. The chain recombines TRBV7-2 with TRBJ1-4; D is uncertain. CDR1 is SGHTA and CDR2 is FQGNSA in the germline V gene. The CDR3 length is 13 residues. V lost 1 base and J lost 8, with 8 bases in between.

The CDR3 DNA follows: TGTGCCAGCAGTGCCGCGGACCGGAACACTGAAGCTTTCTTT. Encoded protein: CASSAADRNTEAFF. The chain employs TRBV12-3 or TRBV12-4 and TRBJ1-1; no clear D gene. The germline V and J ends were trimmed by 5 bases and 1 base, with 11 bases remaining between them. CDR3 length: 14 residues.

The V gene is TRBV11-2, the J gene TRBJ2-1; 9 nucleotides agree with TRBD2. This CDR3 comprises 17 residues. V shed 0 bases, J shed 9 bases, and the junction held 12 bases outside the gene matches. Per germline, CDR1 SGHAT and CDR2 FQNNGV. The CDR3 sequence is CASSLEWLAGALGEQFF. In DNA form, the CDR3 reads TGTGCCAGCAGCTTAGAATGGTTAGCGGGGGCCCTTGGTGAGCAGTTCTTC.